This TCR beta chain was sequenced in a study of graft-versus-host responses after intestinal transplantation. Study-wide background: As for transplant type, recipients had multivisceral, liver-intestinal, or isolated intestinal grafts.

Assay used: immunoSEQ multiplex PCR; TCRdb lists only in-frame clones, some missing. This table has just under 65,000 clones, 89% appearing once. In regard to this clone: What it binds is unknown.

Researchers processed graft tissue to release intraepithelial and lamina propria lymphocytes. Overall study results and limits: Declining HvG levels early post-transplant were linked to peak circulating GvH clone levels. Clonal ratios of graft-versus-host to host-versus-graft in allografts were high for patients exhibiting graft-donor T cell macrochimerism. GvH clones appeared in recipient marrow, some first in ileum or blood.

Sample: ileum tissue, taken 350 to 400 days after transplant. This receptor was obtained from a human patient who received an intestinal transplant, so some T cells may come from the graft donor.

CDR3 in amino acids: CASSVESSHYNSPLHF. The CDR3 nucleotides read TGTGCCAGCAGCGTGGAGTCCAGTCATTATAATTCACCCCTCCACTTT. The chain carries TRBV28 and TRBJ1-6, with D unclear. The germline V gene has CDR1 MDHEN and CDR2 SYDVKM. V lost 6 bases to trimming and J lost 4 bases, with 16 bases between them. The CDR3 consists of 16 residues.